This TCR beta chain came from a study of blood T cell repertoires in COVID-19. Study-level information: PBMCs, B-cell-depleted T cells, or T cells provided the cDNA or gDNA that made up the material.

Sequencing was performed with immunoSEQ multiplex PCR; in TCRdb, only in-frame clones are kept and a portion is missing. Among around 250,000 clones, approximately 83% were seen once, and the ten largest hold over 1.5%. Trimming removed 0 bases at V and 7 bases at J, with 10 bases between. The CDR3 is 13 amino acids. Germline values: CDR1 SGHRS, CDR2 YFSETQ. Specimen: PBMCs or T cells enriched from blood (not recorded which). V and J are TRBV5-1 and TRBJ1-1, with D unresolved. The clonotype was recovered from a woman aged 45 to 65 who had recovered from COVID-19. CDR3 loop: CASSLESAGEAFF. In DNA form, the CDR3 reads TGCGCCAGCAGCTTGGAGAGTGCTGGTGAAGCTTTCTTT.